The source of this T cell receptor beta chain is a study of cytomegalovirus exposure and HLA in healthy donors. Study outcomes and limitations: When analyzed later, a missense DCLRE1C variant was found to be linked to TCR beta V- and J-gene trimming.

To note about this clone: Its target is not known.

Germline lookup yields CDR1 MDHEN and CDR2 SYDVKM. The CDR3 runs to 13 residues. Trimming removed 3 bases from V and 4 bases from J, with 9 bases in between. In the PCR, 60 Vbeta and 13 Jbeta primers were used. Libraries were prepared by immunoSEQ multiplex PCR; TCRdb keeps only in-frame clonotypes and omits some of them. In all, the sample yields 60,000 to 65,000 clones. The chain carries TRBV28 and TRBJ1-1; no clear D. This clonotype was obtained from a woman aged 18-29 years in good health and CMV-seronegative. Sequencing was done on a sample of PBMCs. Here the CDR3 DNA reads TGTGCCAGCAGTTTTGAAGGAGGCACTGAAGCTTTCTTT. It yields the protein CASSFEGGTEAFF.